This is a list of T cell receptor beta chains from one sample in a study of blood T cell repertoires in COVID-19. Sequencing was performed with immunoSEQ multiplex PCR; in TCRdb, only in-frame clones are kept and a portion is missing. Here the sample spans about 230,000 clones, about nine tenths being singletons. The sample taken for sequencing was peripheral blood. These receptors were collected from a man aged 25-45 years with COVID-19, enrolled during active disease. Each CDR3 is given with its conserved first and last residue. D genes are given only for firm matches. Where a row states a size, it is once, few, many or the class of an expanded clone; other rows omit it.

clone_size | d_call | j_call | v_call | cdr3_nt | cdr3_aa
NA | TRBD1 | TRBJ1-5 | TRBV27 | TGTGCCAGCAGTCACAGACAGGGGGGTAGCAATCAGCCCCAGCATTTT | CASSHRQGGSNQPQHF
NA | NA | TRBJ1-1 | TRBV19 | TGTGCCAGTACCTTGGGGGGGTTTCTGGACACTGAAGCTTTCTTT | CASTLGGFLDTEAFF
NA | TRBD1 | TRBJ2-7 | TRBV2 | TGTGCCAGCAGTGGGAGGGGACAGGGGGCGCACGAGCAGTACTTC | CASSGRGQGAHEQYF
NA | NA | TRBJ2-7 | TRBV6-6 | TGTGCCAGCAGTTACGGGGAGGCCTACGAGCAGTACTTC | CASSYGEAYEQYF
NA | NA | TRBJ1-4 | TRBV5-4 | TGTGCCAGCAGCTTGGCCCAAGGGGGAAAACTGTTTTTT | CASSLAQGGKLFF
NA | TRBD1 | TRBJ1-5 | TRBV6-5 | TGTGCCAGCAGCGGGACAGGGGTGAGCAATCAGCCCCAGCATTTT | CASSGTGVSNQPQHF
NA | TRBD1 | TRBJ2-7 | TRBV15 | TGTGCCACCAGCAGAGATCGGGGACAGGGGATATATAGCTCCTACGAGCAGTACTTC | CATSRDRGQGIYSSYEQYF
NA | TRBD1 | TRBJ2-2 | TRBV11-3 | TGTGCCAGCAGCTTCGGGACAGGTTCCGGGGAGCTGTTTTTT | CASSFGTGSGELFF
NA | TRBD1 | TRBJ1-1 | TRBV6-5 | TGTGCCAGCAGTTCTCCGGGACAGGGCTTAGAAGCTTTCTTT | CASSSPGQGLEAFF
NA | TRBD1 | TRBJ1-1 | TRBV7-3 | TGTGCCAGCAGCGGGACAGCGAACACTGAAGCTTTCTTT | CASSGTANTEAFF
NA | NA | TRBJ2-7 | TRBV4-1 | TGCGCCAGCAGCCAAGATGATCACGGCTCCTACGAGCAGTACTTC | CASSQDDHGSYEQYF
NA | NA | TRBJ1-2 | TRBV19 | TGTGCCAGTAGATTTGGGACAACCGCCTTCCGTGGCTACACCTTC | CASRFGTTAFRGYTF
NA | TRBD2 | TRBJ2-1 | TRBV29-1 | TGCAGCCTCCGGGGGGGGAGCTCCTACAATGAGCAGTTCTTC | CSLRGGSSYNEQFF
NA | TRBD1 | TRBJ2-7 | TRBV11-2 | TGTGCCAGCAGCTCGACAGGGGCCTACGAGCAGTACTTC | CASSSTGAYEQYF
NA | TRBD2 | TRBJ2-7 | TRBV11-3 | TGTGCCAGCAGCCCAGGACTAGTGAGGGAGGGGGAGCAGTACTTC | CASSPGLVREGEQYF
NA | TRBD2 | TRBJ2-7 | TRBV27 | TGTGCCAGCAGTTTATTAGCGGGGAGCGAGCAGTACTTC | CASSLLAGSEQYF
NA | NA | TRBJ1-6 | TRBV10-3 | TGTGCCACCACAGGGTTAGACAATTCACCCCTCCACTTT | CATTGLDNSPLHF
NA | TRBD2 | TRBJ2-1 | TRBV7-4 | TGTGCCAGCACTTCCCCGGGACTAGCGGGAGGAGGTGAGCAGTTCTTC | CASTSPGLAGGGEQFF
NA | TRBD1 | TRBJ2-6 | TRBV11-2 | TGTGCCAGCATAAACAGGGGGTTCCTTTCTGGGGCCAACGTCCTGACTTTC | CASINRGFLSGANVLTF
NA | TRBD1 | TRBJ1-2 | TRBV2 | TGTGCCAGCAGTGGGGACAGGGGCTCGTACTATGGCTACACCTTC | CASSGDRGSYYGYTF
NA | NA | TRBJ1-2 | TRBV2 | TGTGCCAGCGGACAGACTAACTATGGCTACACCTTC | CASGQTNYGYTF
NA | TRBD1 | TRBJ1-1 | TRBV2 | TGTGCCAGCAGACCGGGACAGGGGATCACTGAAGCTTTCTTT | CASRPGQGITEAFF
NA | NA | TRBJ1-2 | TRBV25-1 | TGTGCCAGCAGTATGACAGGACCGAACTATGGCTACACCTTC | CASSMTGPNYGYTF
NA | NA | TRBJ2-1 | TRBV28 | TGTGCCAGCTCGAGTGGACAGTTCTACAATGAGCAGTTCTTC | CASSSGQFYNEQFF
NA | TRBD2 | TRBJ2-5 | TRBV3-1/TRBV3-2 | TGTGCCAGCAGCCAAGAGGATGGAGGACTAGATGGAGAGACCCAGTACTTC | CASSQEDGGLDGETQYF
NA | NA | TRBJ1-3 | TRBV16 | TGTGCCAGCAGCCAATCGGAGGGGTCTGGAAACACCATATATTTT | CASSQSEGSGNTIYF
once | NA | TRBJ2-3 | TRBV2 | TGTGCCAGCAGTTCGGCGGGGCTCGGCACAGATACGCAGTATTTT | CASSSAGLGTDTQYF
NA | NA | TRBJ1-1 | TRBV7-7 | TGTGCCAGCAACTCACAGAGGAACACTGAAGCTTTCTTT | CASNSQRNTEAFF
NA | NA | TRBJ1-1 | TRBV19 | TGTGCCAGTCGCGATTCCCGGGGAGCTTTCTTT | CASRDSRGAFF
NA | NA | TRBJ2-1 | TRBV3-1/TRBV3-2 | TGTGCCAGCAGCCAAGTACCCTTTCAGAATGAGCAGTTCTTC | CASSQVPFQNEQFF
NA | NA | TRBJ2-3 | TRBV6-5 | TGTGCCAGCAGTTACTCTCCTAGTCAGGATACGCAGTATTTT | CASSYSPSQDTQYF